The 15 T cell receptor beta chains below come from one sample, sequenced in a study of regulatory T cells in long-lasting Graves disease (dated by TCRdb to the early 2020s). Library preparation employed multiplex PCR. TCRdb shows the sequencer as Illumina HiSeq 4000. To build TCR beta libraries, CDR3 regions were amplified by Arm-PCR using iRepertoire HTBI primers. TCRdb passed the public sequencing reads through fastp at Q25 and MiXCR, retaining productive beta sequences. Here each entry gathers all rows of one CDR3 protein and keeps the most common genes and DNA. The sample table holds about half a million distinct CDR3 sequences, of which about 12% were seen once. Of the sample, roughly 8.9% falls within the top ten clones. According to the study, the label for this sample's time point signals: newly diagnosed GD, antithyroid drugs for less than 3 months. RNA was extracted from PBMCs in TRIzol for both TCR sequencing and RNA sequencing.

In addition, the sample was reused for a study of T cells in Graves' hyperthyroidism and ophthalmopathy.

The material was peripheral blood mononuclear cells (PBMCs), obtained at new diagnosis, from a patient treated with antithyroid drugs. The receptor source for this set is a woman in her twenties or thirties with Graves disease. Donor details come from another sample of the same person, matched by shared clones.

The table lists this clonotype with many counts. The gene calls are TRBV28 and TRBJ2-6; D possibly matches TRBD1 or TRBD2 (5 bases each). The CDR3 extends over 15 amino acids. Trimming shortened V by 1 base and J by 4 bases, and 8 bases separated the two germline ends. Germline CDR1 reads MDHEN; CDR2 reads SYDVKM. CDR3 in amino acids: CASSLSGTGANVLTF. CDR3 sequence (DNA): TGTGCCAGCAGTTTATCCGGGACCGGGGCCAACGTCCTGACTTTC.

In this sample, this clonotype turned up once. The chain joins TRBV6-2 or TRBV6-3 to TRBJ2-7; TRBD2 matches at 10 bases. Germline CDR1 reads MNHEY; CDR2 reads SVGEGT. V was pared by 10 bases and J by 2 bases, with 14 bases of the junction left unmatched. The CDR3 spans 16 residues. The CDR3 DNA reads TGTGCCACCTCCCGGGCCCCAGGGACTAGCGCCTACGAGCAGTACTTC. This codes for CATSRAPGTSAYEQYF.

This clonotype appeared many times. V is TRBV5-5 and J is TRBJ1-5, with D possibly matching TRBD1 (5 bases). The CDR3 has 16 amino acids. Germline lookup yields CDR1 SGHKS and CDR2 YYEKEE (reference sequence). V was pared by 1 base and J by 0 bases, with 11 bases between. DNA of the CDR3: TGTGCCAGCAGCTTGCTGGGGGGGTATAGCAATCAGCCCCAGCATTTT. Amino acids: CASSLLGGYSNQPQHF.

In this sample, this clonotype turned up many times. The V and J genes are TRBV18 and TRBJ2-7; D possibly corresponds to TRBD2 (6 bases). The CDR3 is 14 residues long. Germline V gene data show CDR1 as KGHSH and CDR2 as LQKENI. Trimming removed 8 bases from V and 2 bases from J, with 16 bases in between. This chain's CDR3 is CASGRETEPYEQYF. In nucleotides, the CDR3 is TGTGCCAGCGGACGGGAGACTGAACCCTACGAGCAGTACTTC.

There are many counts of this clonotype. V is TRBV28 and J is TRBJ1-6; D possibly corresponds to TRBD1 (5 bases). The germline V gene encodes CDR1 MDHEN and CDR2 SYDVKM. Trimming shortened V by 6 bases and J by 8 bases, and 14 bases separated the two germline ends. The CDR3 runs to 14 residues. The chain's CDR3 is CASRPGGDDSPLHF. The CDR3, as DNA: TGTGCCAGCAGACCTGGGGGGGACGATTCACCCCTCCACTTT. Full variable domain (missing parts from reference TRBV28 and TRBJ1-6): DVKVTQSSRYLVKRTGEKVFLECVQDMDHENMFWYRQDPGLGLRLIYFSYDVKMKEKGDIPEGYSVSREKKERFSLILESASTNQTSMYLCASRPGGDDSPLHFGNGTRLTVT.

On this clonotype itself: This clone may be a read error of a much larger clone one base away. The chain carries TRBV28 and TRBJ1-2, with D perhaps TRBD1 (6 bases). Germline loops: CDR1 MDHEN, CDR2 SYDVKM. This CDR3 is built from 15 residues. For the CDR3, the DNA is TGTGCCAGCAGACTCCAGGGGATCATAGGCTATGGCTACGCCTTC. Its protein is CASRLQGIIGYGYAF.

The J gene is TRBJ1-5, the V gene TRBV28; D might be TRBD1 (6 bases). Trimming pared 3 bases from V and 6 bases from J, leaving 12 bases between. The CDR3 covers 14 residues. CDR1 MDHEN and CDR2 SYDVKM come from the germline V gene. Here the CDR3 reads CASSFTGNSQPQHF. In nucleotides, the CDR3 is TGTGCCAGCAGTTTTACAGGGAATAGTCAGCCCCAGCATTTT.

This clonotype was picked up many times. This chain connects TRBV7-2 to TRBJ2-1; maybe TRBD2 (6 bases). This CDR3 contains 15 residues. Deletions cut 0 bases from V and 3 bases from J, with 9 bases between. Per the germline V gene, CDR1 is SGHTA and CDR2 is FQGNSA. The CDR3 DNA reads TGTGCCAGCAGCTTAGCTGTCGGGAGCTACAATGAGCAGTTCTTC. Translated: CASSLAVGSYNEQFF.

The chain couples TRBV7-9 to TRBJ2-1; possibly TRBD2 for D (7 bases). The germline CDR1 and CDR2 sequences are SEHNR and FQNEAQ (reference sequence). Between the trimmed V and J ends, which lost 8 bases and 1 base, there was a span of 24 bases. The CDR3 covers 18 residues. The CDR3 is CASRAQGTTGLSYNEQFF. In nucleotides, the CDR3 is TGTGCCAGCCGAGCTCAGGGGACTACGGGATTGTCCTACAATGAGCAGTTCTTC.

Of note for this clonotype: This is likely an artifact of a read error, given a far larger clone one base away. The CDR3 bases are TGTGCCAGCAGTCCGAGCGGGCCTACAGATACGCACTATTTT. Protein: CASSPSGPTDTHYF. The genes are TRBV11-2 and TRBJ2-3; D possibly corresponds to TRBD2 (6 bases). The CDR3 covers 14 residues. The germline CDR1 and CDR2 sequences are SGHAT and FQNNGV.

This clonotype was recorded at least ten times. The chain joins TRBV27 to TRBJ1-6, with 8 bases aligning to TRBD1. Germline CDR1 reads MNHEY; CDR2 reads SMNVEV (reference sequence). The CDR3 consists of 15 residues. J gave up 10 bases and V 5 bases, and 10 bases lay outside the gene matches. CDR3 residues: CASSAYRGLESPLHF. CDR3 nucleotides: TGTGCCAGCAGTGCCTACAGGGGGTTAGAATCACCCCTCCACTTT.

At least ten counts were recorded for this clonotype. The rearrangement uses TRBV5-5 and TRBJ2-7; 9 bases match TRBD1. This CDR3 is built from 16 residues. J lost 4 bases, V lost 0 bases, and 8 bases had no gene match. Germline V gene data show CDR1 as SGHKS and CDR2 as YYEKEE (reference sequence). CDR3 region: CASSLGSGTGIYEQYF. In nucleotides, the CDR3 is TGTGCCAGCAGCTTGGGGTCCGGGACAGGGATATACGAGCAGTACTTC.

This clonotype was recorded many times. The chain joins TRBV2 to TRBJ1-4; D gene unclear. V gave up 3 bases and J gave up 16 bases, with 12 bases separating them. In germline, CDR1 is SNHLY, CDR2 FYNNEI. The CDR3 is 11 amino acids. CDR3 nucleotides: TGTGCCAGCAGTGAGTCGGGGATGCGGTTTTTT. It encodes CASSESGMRFF.

The table lists this clonotype with many counts. The V call is TRBV11-2, the J call TRBJ2-3; 8 bases are a match to TRBD1. From germline, CDR1 is SGHAT and CDR2 FQNNGV. This CDR3 spans 14 amino acids. V was pared by 2 bases and J by 7 bases, with 5 bases of the junction left unmatched. This CDR3 is CASSLKTGDHTQYF. Here the CDR3 DNA reads TGTGCCAGCAGCTTAAAGACAGGGGATCATACGCAGTATTTT.

About this clonotype: A single base separates this from a much larger clone, so it may be a read error. This chain uses TRBV10-3 with TRBJ2-7; 11 nucleotides align to TRBD2. The CDR3 covers 13 residues. Germline CDR1 is ENHRY and CDR2 is SYGVKD. The chain's CDR3 is CSISPLAGDEQYF. The CDR3 DNA reads as TGTTCCATCAGCCCACTAGCGGGAGACGAGCAGTACTTC.